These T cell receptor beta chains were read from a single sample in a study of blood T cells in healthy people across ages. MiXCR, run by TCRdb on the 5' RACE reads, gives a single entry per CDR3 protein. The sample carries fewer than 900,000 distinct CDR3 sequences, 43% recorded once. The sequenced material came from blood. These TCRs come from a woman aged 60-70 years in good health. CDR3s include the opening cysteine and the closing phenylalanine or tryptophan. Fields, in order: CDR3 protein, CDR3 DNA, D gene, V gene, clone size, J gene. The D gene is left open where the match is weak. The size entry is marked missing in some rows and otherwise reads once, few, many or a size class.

cdr3_aa: CASSPTHWGYNEQYF
cdr3_nt: TGTGCCAGCAGCCCGACTCACTGGGGCTACAATGAGCAGTACTTC
d_call: -
v_call: TRBV6-2/TRBV6-3
clone_size: -
j_call: TRBJ2-7

cdr3_aa: CASSQDSNSGANVLTF
cdr3_nt: TGTGCCAGCAGCCAAGATAGCAACTCTGGGGCCAACGTCCTGACTTTC
d_call: -
v_call: TRBV4-2
clone_size: -
j_call: TRBJ2-6

cdr3_aa: CASSRTVETQYF
cdr3_nt: TGTGCCAGCAGCCGGACCGTAGAGACCCAGTACTTC
d_call: -
v_call: TRBV12-3/TRBV12-4
clone_size: -
j_call: TRBJ2-5

cdr3_aa: CSVVTGGGEQYF
cdr3_nt: TGCAGCGTCGTTACAGGGGGCGGCGAGCAGTACTTC
d_call: TRBD1
v_call: TRBV29-1
clone_size: -
j_call: TRBJ2-7

cdr3_aa: CASSSQGVDGYTF
cdr3_nt: TGTGCCAGCAGCTCCCAGGGAGTGGATGGCTACACCTTC
d_call: -
v_call: TRBV4-2
clone_size: many
j_call: TRBJ1-2

cdr3_aa: CASSEPGESYNEQFF
cdr3_nt: TGTGCCAGCAGTGAACCCGGGGAATCCTACAATGAGCAGTTCTTC
d_call: -
v_call: TRBV25-1
clone_size: -
j_call: TRBJ2-1

cdr3_aa: CAGTMDSDNEQFF
cdr3_nt: TGTGCCGGCACAATGGACAGTGACAATGAGCAGTTCTTC
d_call: -
v_call: TRBV2
clone_size: -
j_call: TRBJ2-1

cdr3_aa: CSARDMAGVSETQYF
cdr3_nt: TGCAGTGCTAGAGATATGGCGGGAGTCTCCGAGACCCAGTACTTC
d_call: TRBD2
v_call: TRBV20-1
clone_size: few
j_call: TRBJ2-5

cdr3_aa: CASSPSVQETQYF
cdr3_nt: TGCGCCAGCAGCCCGAGTGTACAAGAGACCCAGTACTTC
d_call: -
v_call: TRBV5-1
clone_size: few
j_call: TRBJ2-5

cdr3_aa: CASSSGIYTGPNSYEQYF
cdr3_nt: TGCGCCAGCAGCTCGGGAATATATACCGGACCCAATTCCTACGAGCAGTACTTC
d_call: -
v_call: TRBV4-1
clone_size: -
j_call: TRBJ2-7

cdr3_aa: CASSRWDPTGTSTDTQYF
cdr3_nt: TGTGCCAGCAGCCGGTGGGACCCGACAGGAACTAGCACAGATACGCAGTATTTT
d_call: -
v_call: TRBV6-1
clone_size: -
j_call: TRBJ2-3

cdr3_aa: CAISQGKAYNEQFF
cdr3_nt: TGTGCCATCAGTCAGGGGAAAGCATACAATGAGCAGTTCTTC
d_call: -
v_call: TRBV10-3
clone_size: -
j_call: TRBJ2-1

cdr3_aa: CASSTDRGLGYTF
cdr3_nt: TGTGCCAGCAGTACCGACAGGGGGCTTGGCTACACCTTC
d_call: TRBD1
v_call: TRBV12-3/TRBV12-4
clone_size: -
j_call: TRBJ1-2

cdr3_aa: CASSSYGASVPYEQYF
cdr3_nt: TGTGCCAGCAGCTCATATGGGGCTAGCGTGCCCTACGAGCAGTACTTC
d_call: -
v_call: TRBV7-2
clone_size: -
j_call: TRBJ2-7

cdr3_aa: CSVGNTGELFF
cdr3_nt: TGCAGCGTTGGAAACACCGGGGAGCTGTTTTTT
d_call: -
v_call: TRBV29-1
clone_size: -
j_call: TRBJ2-2

cdr3_aa: CASSQTSGSRETQYF
cdr3_nt: TGTGCCAGCAGTCAAACTAGCGGGAGTAGGGAGACCCAGTACTTC
d_call: TRBD2
v_call: TRBV12-3/TRBV12-4
clone_size: few
j_call: TRBJ2-5

cdr3_aa: CSVKQGNQPQHF
cdr3_nt: TGCAGCGTCAAACAGGGAAATCAGCCCCAGCATTTT
d_call: -
v_call: TRBV29-1
clone_size: few
j_call: TRBJ1-5

cdr3_aa: CASSHDRANYGYTF
cdr3_nt: TGTGCCAGCAGCCATGACAGGGCTAACTATGGCTACACCTTC
d_call: TRBD1
v_call: TRBV7-2
clone_size: many
j_call: TRBJ1-2

cdr3_aa: CSAREGLRGTEAFF
cdr3_nt: TGCAGTGCTAGAGAGGGGTTGAGGGGCACTGAAGCTTTCTTT
d_call: -
v_call: TRBV20-1
clone_size: few
j_call: TRBJ1-1

cdr3_aa: CASSKKETFLLRGLVYF
cdr3_nt: TGTGCCAGCAGCAAAAAGGAGACGTTTCTTCTCAGGGGGTTGGTGTATTTT
d_call: -
v_call: TRBV21-1
clone_size: -
j_call: TRBJ2-3

cdr3_aa: CASSETGGFYEQYF
cdr3_nt: TGTGCCAGCAGTGAAACAGGGGGCTTCTACGAGCAGTACTTC
d_call: TRBD1
v_call: TRBV6-1
clone_size: -
j_call: TRBJ2-7

cdr3_aa: CASSSDRGSLYYGYTF
cdr3_nt: TGTGCCAGCAGTTCGGACAGGGGGTCCCTCTACTATGGCTACACCTTC
d_call: TRBD1
v_call: TRBV27
clone_size: -
j_call: TRBJ1-2

cdr3_aa: CASSEYRGGTGTNEKLFF
cdr3_nt: TGTGCCAGCAGTGAATATCGTGGGGGGACAGGAACTAATGAAAAACTGTTTTTT
d_call: TRBD1
v_call: TRBV25-1
clone_size: few
j_call: TRBJ1-4

cdr3_aa: CASSVGPLHGYTF
cdr3_nt: TGTGCCAGCAGCGTGGGACCGTTACATGGCTACACCTTC
d_call: -
v_call: TRBV5-6
clone_size: -
j_call: TRBJ1-2